The 30 T cell receptor beta chains reported below all come from one sample, sequenced in a study of immune cell composition in non-small cell lung cancer. Only in-frame clones appear in the TCRdb table, and some are missing; sequencing was by immunoSEQ multiplex PCR. This table holds fewer than 15,000 clones, 69% found once. Sequenced: lung tumor tissue. The receptors were gathered from a human donor with non-small cell lung cancer.

The rearrangement uses TRBV19 and TRBJ2-7; TRBD1 agrees at 8 bases. V was clipped by 5 bases and J by 3 bases; unmatched bases: 9. Per the germline V gene, CDR1 is LNHDA and CDR2 is SQIVND (reference sequence). CDR3 length: 15 residues. DNA for the CDR3: TGTGCCAGTAGTCCAGGGCGGACAGGGTTCTACGAGCAGTACTTC. The encoded protein is CASSPGRTGFYEQYF.

The rearrangement uses TRBV7-3 and TRBJ2-7, with 10 positions matching TRBD2. V lost 1 base, J lost 4 bases, and 4 bases stayed unmatched. The length of the CDR3 is 15 residues. The germline V gene has CDR1 SGHTA and CDR2 FQGTGA. The CDR3 protein is CASSLKRGGLYEQYF. DNA for the CDR3: TGTGCCAGCAGCTTAAAGCGGGGGGGCCTATACGAGCAGTACTTC.

The chain recombines TRBV5-1 with TRBJ1-6; D ambiguous. The V gene's germline CDR1 is SGHRS and CDR2 YFSETQ. V was clipped by 2 bases and J by 7 bases, with 13 bases between them. CDR3 length equals 15 residues. The CDR3 region is CASSFNTPANSPLHF. In DNA form, the CDR3 reads TGCGCCAGCAGCTTTAACACGCCCGCAAATTCACCCCTCCACTTT.

This clone turned up a few times. The CDR3, as DNA: TGTGCCAGCTCACCTGGTCAGTACAATGAGCAGTTCTTC. Residues: CASSPGQYNEQFF. The chain links TRBV18 to TRBJ2-1; D is ambiguous. The ends were cut back, 3 bases at V and 4 bases at J, with 7 bases in the middle. The CDR3 runs to 13 residues. Germline V gene data show CDR1 as KGHSH and CDR2 as LQKENI.

The V and J genes are TRBV19 and TRBJ2-7, with TRBD1 identical over 7 bases. The CDR3 sequence is 13 residues long. V shed 3 bases and J 4 bases; nucleotides not matched to a gene: 3. Germline CDR1 reads LNHDA; CDR2 reads SQIVND (reference sequence). The CDR3 DNA is TGTGCCAGTAGTATCGGGACAGTATACGAGCAGTACTTC. Translation gives CASSIGTVYEQYF.

This sequence joins TRBV6-4 and TRBJ2-3, with 10 bases that match TRBD2. The germline V gene encodes CDR1 MRHNA and CDR2 SNTAGT. V shed 4 bases, J shed 1 base, and the junction held 2 bases outside the gene matches. This CDR3 spans 15 amino acids. The CDR3 is CASSGTSGGTDTQYF. The DNA for the CDR3 is TGTGCCAGCAGTGGGACTAGCGGTGGCACAGATACGCAGTATTTT.

The V and J genes are TRBV6-6 and TRBJ2-7; perhaps TRBD2 as D (7 bases). There are 15 residues in the CDR3. The germline V gene encodes CDR1 MNHNY and CDR2 SVGAGI (reference sequence). The ends were cut back, 6 bases at V and 4 bases at J, with 19 bases in the middle. This chain's CDR3 is CASSPGRGLLYEQYF. In DNA form, the CDR3 reads TGTGCCAGCAGCCCAGGGCGGGGGCTGTTATACGAGCAGTACTTC.

The chain has TRBV6-5 and TRBJ1-1; D unclear. The germline V and J ends were trimmed by 11 bases and 2 bases, with 15 bases remaining between them. The germline CDR1 and CDR2 sequences are MNHEY and SVGAGI. This CDR3 is 13 amino acids long. DNA of the CDR3: TGTGCCTCACAACCGGGAGCCAACACTGAAGCTTTCTTT. The encoded protein is CASQPGANTEAFF.

The chain recombines TRBV30 with TRBJ1-2, with TRBD1 matching over 9 bases. The germline gives CDR1 GTSNPN, CDR2 SVGIG (reference sequence). This CDR3 spans 17 amino acids. Trimming at V came to 4 bases and at J to 5 bases, leaving 17 bases not matched to a gene. CDR3 protein: CAWTRVLPGTGIYGYTF. CDR3 nucleotides: TGTGCCTGGACCCGTGTGTTACCCGGGACAGGGATATATGGCTACACCTTC.

The J gene is TRBJ1-2, the V gene TRBV4-3, with TRBD1 identical over 8 bases. The CDR3 covers 15 residues. From germline, CDR1 is LGHNA and CDR2 YSLEER. V lost 3 bases, J lost 7 bases, and 10 bases stayed unmatched. The DNA for the CDR3 is TGCGCCAGCAGCCAGAAACCGGACAGGGTTTTTGGCTACACCTTC. Protein: CASSQKPDRVFGYTF.

This chain links TRBV2 with TRBJ2-1, with 9 bases that match TRBD2. CDR3 length equals 15 residues. From germline, CDR1 is SNHLY and CDR2 FYNNEI. Trimming removed 5 bases from V and 2 bases from J; junction bases left unmatched: 4. DNA of the CDR3: TGTGCCAGCAGTTTTAGCGGGGGTACCTACAATGAGCAGTTCTTC. Encoded protein: CASSFSGGTYNEQFF.

The chain has TRBV7-3 and TRBJ2-3; TRBD2 aligns across 11 bases. The CDR3 has 17 residues. In germline, CDR1 is SGHTA, CDR2 FQGTGA. The J segment lost 2 bases and the V segment lost 5 bases, leaving 9 bases of the junction unmatched. The CDR3: CASSQRPSGGNTDTQYF. In DNA, the CDR3 is TGTGCCAGCAGCCAAAGGCCTAGCGGGGGGAACACAGATACGCAGTATTTT.

This chain links TRBV5-1 with TRBJ2-1, with 14 positions matching TRBD2. Germline V gene data show CDR1 as SGHRS and CDR2 as YFSETQ. The CDR3 consists of 15 residues. The V and J ends lost 4 bases and 5 bases, in that order; junction bases with no gene match: 2. The DNA of the CDR3 is TGCGCCAGCAGCCCGGGACTAGCGGGGGACAATGAGCAGTTCTTC. Its protein product is CASSPGLAGDNEQFF.

This clone came up once. The chain uses TRBV5-8 and TRBJ2-3, with D possibly being TRBD2 (6 bases). The V end lost 4 bases, the J end lost 6 bases, and 9 bases lay between the germline ends. Germline V CDR1 and CDR2: SGHTS, YDEGEE. The CDR3 length is 12 residues. The CDR3 region has the DNA TGTGCCAGCAGCCGGGGGAAGGATACGCAGTATTTT. Translating gives CASSRGKDTQYF.

The chain uses TRBV7-6 and TRBJ2-2, with 12 positions matching TRBD1. This CDR3 has 20 residues. Germline loops: CDR1 SGHVS, CDR2 FNYEAQ. V gave up 4 bases and J gave up 6 bases; unmatched junction bases: 18. CDR3 loop: CASSSPGQGASSGTSGELFF. For the CDR3, the DNA is TGTGCCAGCAGCTCCCCGGGACAGGGGGCGTCTTCCGGGACGTCCGGGGAGCTGTTTTTT.

V and J are TRBV7-8 and TRBJ1-2; TRBD1 aligns across 9 bases. Trimming took 2 bases from V and 8 from J; bases not matched to a gene: 15. Germline V gene data show CDR1 as SGHVS and CDR2 as FQNEAQ. CDR3 length: 17 amino acids. The CDR3 sequence: CASSLIPTGGWERGYTF. The CDR3 DNA follows: TGTGCCAGCAGCTTAATCCCTACAGGGGGCTGGGAGAGGGGCTACACCTTC.

The chain recombines TRBV11-1 with TRBJ1-2, with 7 nucleotides matching TRBD1. This CDR3 is built from 15 residues. V shed 0 bases, J shed 0 bases, and the junction held 1 base outside the gene matches. CDR1 is SGHAT, CDR2 FQDESV, per germline (reference sequence). CDR3 DNA: TGTGCCAGCAGCTTAGCACAGGGGCCTAACTATGGCTACACCTTC. It is translated as CASSLAQGPNYGYTF.

The CDR3 is CASLSADNPGGTQYF. CDR3 coding DNA: TGTGCCAGCCTCAGCGCCGATAACCCTGGAGGGACCCAGTACTTC. This chain connects TRBV27 to TRBJ2-5, with D possibly TRBD2 on 5 matching bases. The V end was cut by 8 bases, the J end by 7 bases, with 23 bases between. CDR3 size: 15 residues. CDR1 is MNHEY, CDR2 SMNVEV, per germline (reference sequence).

The genes are TRBV27 and TRBJ1-5; TRBD1 might be the D (5 bases). Looked up from germline, CDR1 is MNHEY and CDR2 is SMNVEV (reference sequence). V was shortened by 5 bases and J by 3 bases, with 11 bases between the two germline ends. The CDR3 is 14 residues long. CDR3 sequence: CASSLRDPNQPQHF. CDR3 sequence (DNA): TGTGCCAGCAGTCTCAGGGATCCCAATCAGCCCCAGCATTTT.

The V and J genes are TRBV19 and TRBJ2-4; D perhaps matches TRBD1 (5 bases). V was cut by 3 bases and J by 6 bases, with 12 bases left in between. Germline lookup yields CDR1 LNHDA and CDR2 SQIVND (reference sequence). The CDR3 covers 14 residues. The CDR3, as DNA: TGTGCCAGTAGTATGGGGCAGGAGCTAAACATTCAGTACTTC. It codes for CASSMGQELNIQYF.

This clone occurred once. The gene calls are TRBV5-4 and TRBJ1-1; D is ambiguous. V was clipped by 2 bases and J by 5 bases, with 7 bases between them. CDR3 length equals 12 residues. Germline V gene data show CDR1 as SGHNT and CDR2 as YYREEE (reference sequence). The CDR3 DNA sequence: TGTGCCAGCAGCTTTCCGGGGACTGAAGCTTTCTTT. This sequence encodes CASSFPGTEAFF. Full variable domain (rest looked up from reference TRBV5-4 and TRBJ1-1): ETGVTQSPTHLIKTRGQQVTLRCSSQSGHNTVSWYQQALGQGPQFIFQYYREEENGRGNFPPRFSGLQFPNYSSELNVNALELDDSALYLCASSFPGTEAFFGQGTRLTVV.

A single count supports this clone. The chain couples TRBV23-1 to TRBJ1-3; 7 nucleotides line up with TRBD1. TRBV23-1 has ORF status, its function being uncertain. Trimming at V came to 0 bases and at J to 1 base, leaving 9 bases not matched to a gene. The CDR3 totals 18 residues. CDR3 in amino acids: CASSQSVRDSHSGNTIYF. Here the CDR3 DNA reads TGCGCCAGCAGTCAATCGGTGCGGGACAGCCATTCTGGAAACACCATATATTTT.

This clone occurred a few times. The chain recombines TRBV18 with TRBJ1-5; D perhaps matches TRBD1 (5 bases). Germline loops: CDR1 KGHSH, CDR2 LQKENI. The CDR3 is made up of 15 amino acids. V lost 3 bases, J lost 7 bases, and 16 bases lay in between. CDR3 in DNA: TGTGCCAGCTCACCGTTGGCGGGGGGAAACCAGCCCCAGCATTTT. It is translated as CASSPLAGGNQPQHF.

This chain joins TRBV2 and TRBJ1-2; 8 nucleotides line up with TRBD1. V shed 7 bases and J 5 bases; nucleotides not matched to a gene: 15. CDR3 length: 16 residues. The germline V gene encodes CDR1 SNHLY and CDR2 FYNNEI. The CDR3 sequence is CASTEGQAGRTYGYTF. CDR3 in DNA: TGTGCCAGCACTGAGGGACAGGCGGGTAGGACGTATGGCTACACCTTC. Filled out from reference TRBV2 and TRBJ1-2, the complete variable domain reads EPEVTQTPSHQVTQMGQEVILRCVPISNHLYFYWYRQILGQKVEFLVSFYNNEISEKSEIFDDQFSVERPDGSNFTLKIRSTKLEDSAMYFCASTEGQAGRTYGYTFGSGTRLTVV.

This CDR3 is CSAETGGYTF. CDR3 coding DNA: TGCAGTGCTGAGACAGGCGGCTACACCTTC. V is TRBV20-1 and J is TRBJ1-2; a possible D gene is TRBD1 (6 bases). The CDR3 sequence is 10 residues long. V was trimmed by 5 bases and J by 8 bases, leaving 9 bases between them. Germline assignment: CDR1 DFQATT and CDR2 SNEGSKA (reference sequence).

In this sample, this clone turned up a few times. The V and J genes are TRBV7-9 and TRBJ1-1; TRBD1 might be the D (5 bases). CDR1 and CDR2 from the germline V gene are SEHNR and FQNEAQ (reference sequence). This CDR3 spans 13 amino acids. V shed 4 bases and J shed 12 bases, with 18 bases lying between them. The DNA for the CDR3 is TGTGCCAGCAGCTCAATTGGACATCAAGCGCCTTTCTTT. Translation: CASSSIGHQAPFF.

The chain recombines TRBV7-2 with TRBJ2-7; 9 bases map to TRBD2. The CDR3 contains 15 residues. CDR1 is SGHTA, CDR2 FQGNSA, per germline. With V trimmed by 3 bases and J by 6 bases, 9 bases remained unmatched. The CDR3 DNA follows: TGTGCCAGCAGCTTCTCCGGGACTAGCCCCCTCGAGCAGTACTTC. Its translation is CASSFSGTSPLEQYF.

This rearrangement joins TRBV9 to TRBJ2-1; D may be TRBD2 (7 bases). The CDR3 totals 13 residues. The germline V gene has CDR1 SGDLS and CDR2 YYNGEE. V was pared by 3 bases and J by 7 bases, with 11 bases between. CDR3 sequence (DNA): TGTGCCAGCAGCGGGGGGGGCCCTAATGAGCAGTTCTTC. Its translation is CASSGGGPNEQFF.

As regards this clone: A junction end diverges from the germline sequence, so it may reflect a read error. The chain has TRBV14 and TRBJ2-3; D might be TRBD2 (6 bases). This CDR3 is 17 amino acids long. Germline V gene sequence: CDR1 SGHDN, CDR2 FVKESK. CDR3 coding DNA: TGTGCCAGCAGCCCCGTCATAAGGAGGGTTGGCACGGATACGCAGTATTTT. Translating it yields CASSPVIRRVGTDTQYF. The variable domain in full, with the rest retrieved from reference TRBV14 and TRBJ2-3, is EAGVTQFPSHSVIEKGQTVTLRCDPISGHDNLYWYRRVMGKEIKFLLHFVKESKQDESGMPNNRFLAERTGGTYSTLKVQPAELEDSGVYFCASSPVIRRVGTDTQYFGPGTRLTVL.

The rearrangement joins TRBV6-5 to TRBJ2-2; D perhaps matches TRBD1 (6 bases). The CDR3 loop spans 14 amino acids. Trimming took off 5 bases at V and 2 bases at J, with 9 bases between the two ends. The germline gives CDR1 MNHEY, CDR2 SVGAGI. The CDR3 is CASSPGHNTGELFF. The CDR3 nucleotides are TGTGCCAGCAGTCCGGGACACAACACCGGGGAGCTGTTTTTT.